This T cell receptor beta chain was sequenced for a study of blood T cells in healthy people across ages. Study-level results: Since the PBMCs were unsorted, naive and antigen-experienced cells could not be conclusively compared.

Turning to this clonotype: As yet, its antigen is unknown.

Through a sample-barcoded 5' primer and a J-beta primer mix, a second PCR was run for roughly 6 to 11 cycles. In TCRdb, the 5' RACE reads were re-called with MiXCR into one record per CDR3 protein. The repertoire consists of 720,000 or so distinct CDR3 sequences, with less than 45% occurring once and the leading ten covering 25% to 35%. Samples had at least 6 million PBMCs isolated from them. Germline CDR1 and CDR2: WNHNN and SYGVQD (reference sequence). The CDR3 has 14 residues. The V and J ends lost 6 bases and 6 bases respectively, with 14 bases between them. V gene TRBV10-1 combines with J gene TRBJ2-2; no reliable D call. The clonotype originates from a man aged 80 or over in good health. Specimen: blood. The CDR3 loop is CASRESSGSGELFF. Here the CDR3 DNA reads TGCGCCAGCAGGGAAAGCTCTGGTTCCGGGGAGCTGTTTTTT.